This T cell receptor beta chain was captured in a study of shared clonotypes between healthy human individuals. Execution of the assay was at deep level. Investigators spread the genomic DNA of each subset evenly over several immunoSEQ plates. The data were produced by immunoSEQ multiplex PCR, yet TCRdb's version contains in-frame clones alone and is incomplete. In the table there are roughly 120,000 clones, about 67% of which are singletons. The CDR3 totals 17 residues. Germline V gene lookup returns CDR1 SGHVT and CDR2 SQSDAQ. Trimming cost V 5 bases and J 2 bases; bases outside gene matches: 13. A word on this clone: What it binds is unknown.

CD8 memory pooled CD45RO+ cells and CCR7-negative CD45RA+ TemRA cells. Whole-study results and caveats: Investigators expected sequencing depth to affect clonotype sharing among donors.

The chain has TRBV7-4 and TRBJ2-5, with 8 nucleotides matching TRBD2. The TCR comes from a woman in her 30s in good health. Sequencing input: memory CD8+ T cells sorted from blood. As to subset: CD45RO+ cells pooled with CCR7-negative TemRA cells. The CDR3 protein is CASSRFLVVAGQETQYF. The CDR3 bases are TGTGCCAGCAGCCGATTTCTTGTAGTAGCGGGGCAAGAGACCCAGTACTTC.